A selection of T cell receptor beta chains follows, all from one sample in a study of blood T cell repertoires in COVID-19. The assay was immunoSEQ multiplex PCR, and TCRdb's table has in-frame clones only and misses some. The data hold under 250,000 clones, with roughly 80% observed a single time. The sequenced material came from peripheral blood. Every receptor here comes from an elderly woman with acute or convalescent COVID-19. Both conserved end residues are part of each CDR3. Fields, in order: D gene, J gene, V gene, clone size, CDR3 DNA, CDR3 protein. The D gene is left open where the match is weak. Size values are once, few and many counts, or a class for expanded clones, and some rows have none.

.	TRBJ2-3	TRBV5-6	.	TGTGCCAGCAGCTTTACCACGTCCAGTGTCACAGATACGCAGTATTTT	CASSFTTSSVTDTQYF
.	TRBJ2-1	TRBV7-2	.	TGTGCCAGCAGCTTAAGCATCCCGGGGAATGAGCAGTTCTTC	CASSLSIPGNEQFF
TRBD2	TRBJ2-2	TRBV19	.	TGTGCCAGTAGTACCCAGACTAGCCCGAACACCGGGGAGCTGTTTTTT	CASSTQTSPNTGELFF
TRBD2	TRBJ2-7	TRBV30	.	TGTGCCTGGAGTCTTGGGACTAGCGGGAGGTCCTACGAGCAGTACTTC	CAWSLGTSGRSYEQYF
.	TRBJ1-4	TRBV30	.	TGTGCCTGTTCGGAGTCCGGTAATGAAAAACTGTTTTTT	CACSESGNEKLFF
TRBD2	TRBJ2-1	TRBV6-4	.	TGTGCCAGCAGTGACTCTCCTAGCGGCTACATGACCCAGCAGTTCTTC	CASSDSPSGYMTQQFF
TRBD1	TRBJ1-2	TRBV5-1	.	TGCGCCAGCAGCCGAGGACAGGGGGATAATGGCTACACCTTC	CASSRGQGDNGYTF
TRBD1	TRBJ2-3	TRBV29-1	.	TGCAGCGTTCAGGGGGCCCGATCAGATACGCAGTATTTT	CSVQGARSDTQYF
.	TRBJ1-3	TRBV2	.	TGTGCCAGCAGCCCCCGGACAACTGGAAACACCATATATTTT	CASSPRTTGNTIYF
.	TRBJ1-2	TRBV6-1	.	TGTGCCAGCAGTGAAGCAGGAGGGCCCTATGGCTACACCTTC	CASSEAGGPYGYTF
.	TRBJ1-6	TRBV19	.	TGTGCCAGTAGTATTTCCGATTCACCCCTCCACTTT	CASSISDSPLHF
.	TRBJ2-7	TRBV28	.	TGTGCCAGCAGTTTAGGGCCCCGGAGGGAGGCAGGGATCTCCTACGAGCAGTACTTC	CASSLGPRREAGISYEQYF
TRBD1	TRBJ1-1	TRBV6-1	.	TGTGCCAGCAGTGACCCAGGGGGGAACACTGAAGCTTTCTTT	CASSDPGGNTEAFF
TRBD1	TRBJ1-1	TRBV18	.	TGTGCCAGCTCACTGGACAGGGTGGTTACTGAAGCTTTCTTT	CASSLDRVVTEAFF
TRBD1	TRBJ1-2	TRBV6-5	.	TGTGCCAGCAGCCTGACAGGGGGCTTTGGCTACACCTTC	CASSLTGGFGYTF
.	TRBJ1-6	TRBV5-1	.	TGCGCCAGCAGCTGGCAGGGTGATTCACCCCTCCACTTT	CASSWQGDSPLHF
.	TRBJ1-2	TRBV4-1	.	TGCGCCAGCAGCCAAGCCTCGTATGGCTACACCTTC	CASSQASYGYTF
.	TRBJ2-2	TRBV7-7	.	TGTGCCAGCAGCCGACGCGAAATGACAGTTAACACCGGGGAGCTGTTTTTT	CASSRREMTVNTGELFF
TRBD2	TRBJ2-2	TRBV5-4	.	TGTGCCAGCAGCTCCCGGACTAGCGAGAGGGGCACCGGGGAGCTGTTTTTT	CASSSRTSERGTGELFF
.	TRBJ2-5	TRBV11-2	few	TGTGCCAGCAGCTTAGGCGGTGCGCAAGAGACCCAGTACTTC	CASSLGGAQETQYF
TRBD2	TRBJ2-5	TRBV24-1	once	TGTGCCACCAGTGATCTCGGGTCGGCTAGCGGGAAAGAGACCCAGTACTTC	CATSDLGSASGKETQYF
.	TRBJ2-2	TRBV1	few	TGCACCAGCAGCCAAGTGTCGGGAGGGCCCTCAAACACCGGGGAGCTGTTTTTT	CTSSQVSGGPSNTGELFF
TRBD1	TRBJ2-3	TRBV5-4	.	TGTGCCAGCAGCATCGACAGGGTCTCAGATACGCAGTATTTT	CASSIDRVSDTQYF
TRBD2	TRBJ2-1	TRBV19	.	TGTGCCAGCAGCACACTAGCGTTAAGCTCCTACAATGAGCAGTTCTTC	CASSTLALSSYNEQFF
TRBD1	TRBJ1-4	TRBV18	.	TGTGCCAGCTCACAAGGACAGGGCGTTGAAGAAAAACTGTTTTTT	CASSQGQGVEEKLFF
.	TRBJ1-3	TRBV3-1/TRBV3-2	.	TGTGCCAGCAGCCAAGGGCGGGACCGAACATTTACTGGAAACACCATATATTTT	CASSQGRDRTFTGNTIYF
TRBD1	TRBJ2-5	TRBV19	once	TGTGCCAGTAGTAGAGGACAGGGGGGTGGTGAGACCCAGTACTTC	CASSRGQGGGETQYF
TRBD1	TRBJ1-2	TRBV19	few	TGTGCCAGTAGTACTGGACAGGGTTATGGCTACACCTTC	CASSTGQGYGYTF
TRBD1	TRBJ1-5	TRBV19	.	TGTGCCAGTAGTCCGGGACAGGGAAATCAGCCCCAGCATTTT	CASSPGQGNQPQHF
.	TRBJ2-2	TRBV28	.	TGTGCCAGCGGAGGGACAGTTAAGTACACCGGGGAGCTGTTTTTT	CASGGTVKYTGELFF
.	TRBJ2-5	TRBV3-1/TRBV3-2	few	TGTGCCAGCAGCCAAGATCATCGGACAGAGGTAGAGACCCAGTACTTC	CASSQDHRTEVETQYF
.	TRBJ1-2	TRBV3-1/TRBV3-2	.	TGTGCCAGCAGCCTCAGTCTTAACTATGGCTACACCTTC	CASSLSLNYGYTF
.	TRBJ2-7	TRBV24-1	once	TGTGCCACCAGTCAGGGTTCCTACGAGCAGTACTTC	CATSQGSYEQYF